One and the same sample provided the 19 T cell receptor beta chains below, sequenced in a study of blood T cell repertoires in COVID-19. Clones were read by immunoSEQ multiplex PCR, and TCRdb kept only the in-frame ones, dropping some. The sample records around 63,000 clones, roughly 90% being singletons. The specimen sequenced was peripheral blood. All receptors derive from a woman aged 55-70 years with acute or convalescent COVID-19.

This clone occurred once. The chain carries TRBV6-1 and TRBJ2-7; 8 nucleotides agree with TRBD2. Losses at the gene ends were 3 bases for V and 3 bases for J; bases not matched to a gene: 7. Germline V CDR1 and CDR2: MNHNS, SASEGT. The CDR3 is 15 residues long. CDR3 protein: CASSEGGRSFYEQYV. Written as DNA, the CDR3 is TGTGCCAGCAGTGAGGGCGGGAGGTCTTTCTACGAGCAGTACGTC.

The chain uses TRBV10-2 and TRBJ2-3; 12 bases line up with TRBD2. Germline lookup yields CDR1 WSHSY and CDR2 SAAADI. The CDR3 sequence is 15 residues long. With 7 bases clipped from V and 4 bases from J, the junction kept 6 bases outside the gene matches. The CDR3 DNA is TGCGCCAGCACCCTACTAGCGGGGGGAGCAGATACGCAGTATTTT. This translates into CASTLLAGGADTQYF.

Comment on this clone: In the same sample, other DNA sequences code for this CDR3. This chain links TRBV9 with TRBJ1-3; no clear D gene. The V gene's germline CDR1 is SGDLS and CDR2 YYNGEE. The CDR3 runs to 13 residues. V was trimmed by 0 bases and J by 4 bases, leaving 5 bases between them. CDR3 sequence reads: CASSVAGGNTIYF. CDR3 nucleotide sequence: TGTGCCAGCAGCGTAGCGGGGGGAAACACCATATATTTT.

The DNA of the CDR3 is TGTGCCAGCAGCACGAACTTTGGGGGCGAAGACAGGAATTCACCCCTCCACTTT. Translation gives CASSTNFGGEDRNSPLHF. The gene calls are TRBV13 and TRBJ1-6, with TRBD1 as a possible D gene (6 bases). Deletions cut 5 bases from V and 7 bases from J, with 24 bases between. From germline, CDR1 is PRHDT and CDR2 FYEKMQ (reference sequence). The CDR3 has 18 amino acids.

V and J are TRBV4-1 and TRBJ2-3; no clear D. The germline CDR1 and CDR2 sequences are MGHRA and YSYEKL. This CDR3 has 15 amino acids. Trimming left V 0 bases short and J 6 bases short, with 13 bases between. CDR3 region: CASSQDGSSTDTQYF. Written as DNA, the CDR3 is TGCGCCAGCAGCCAAGATGGCTCGTCAACGGATACGCAGTATTTT.

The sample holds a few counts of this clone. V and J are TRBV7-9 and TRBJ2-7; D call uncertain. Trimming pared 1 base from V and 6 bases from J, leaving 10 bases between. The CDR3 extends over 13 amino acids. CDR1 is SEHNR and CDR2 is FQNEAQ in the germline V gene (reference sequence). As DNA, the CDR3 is TGTGCCAGCAGCTTAGGAGATTTGTCCGAGCAGTACGTC. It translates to CASSLGDLSEQYV.

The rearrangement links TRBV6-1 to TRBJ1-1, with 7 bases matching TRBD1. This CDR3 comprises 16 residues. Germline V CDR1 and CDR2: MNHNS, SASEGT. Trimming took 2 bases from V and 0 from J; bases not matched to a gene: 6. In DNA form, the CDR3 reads TGTGCCAGCAGTGAATTCGTCGGACAGGTGAACACTGAAGCTTTCTTT. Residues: CASSEFVGQVNTEAFF.

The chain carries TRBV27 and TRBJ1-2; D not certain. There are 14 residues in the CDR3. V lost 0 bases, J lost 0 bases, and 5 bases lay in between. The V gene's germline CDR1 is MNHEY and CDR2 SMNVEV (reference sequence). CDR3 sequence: CASSLSVANYGYTF. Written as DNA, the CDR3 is TGTGCCAGCAGTTTATCAGTAGCTAACTATGGCTACACCTTC.

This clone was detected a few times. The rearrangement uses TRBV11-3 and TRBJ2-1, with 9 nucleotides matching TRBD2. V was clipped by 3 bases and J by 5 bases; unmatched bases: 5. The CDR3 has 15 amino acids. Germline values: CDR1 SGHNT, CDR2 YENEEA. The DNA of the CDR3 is TGTGCCAGCAGCTTTAGCGGGAGTGGGGACAATGAGCAGTTCTTC. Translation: CASSFSGSGDNEQFF.

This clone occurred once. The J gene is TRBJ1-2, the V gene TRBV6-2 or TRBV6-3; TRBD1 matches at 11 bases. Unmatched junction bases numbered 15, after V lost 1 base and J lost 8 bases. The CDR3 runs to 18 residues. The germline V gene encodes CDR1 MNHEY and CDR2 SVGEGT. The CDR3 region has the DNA TGTGCCAGCAGTTACTTCTTCGGACAGGGGGCGGCAACTGAGGGCTACACCTTC. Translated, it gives CASSYFFGQGAATEGYTF.

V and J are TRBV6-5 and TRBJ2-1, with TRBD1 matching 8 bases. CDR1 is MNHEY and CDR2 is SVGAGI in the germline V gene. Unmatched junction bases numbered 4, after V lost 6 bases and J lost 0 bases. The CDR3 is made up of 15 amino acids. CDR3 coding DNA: TGTGCCAGCAGCCCCACAGGGGGCTCCTACAATGAGCAGTTCTTC. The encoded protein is CASSPTGGSYNEQFF.

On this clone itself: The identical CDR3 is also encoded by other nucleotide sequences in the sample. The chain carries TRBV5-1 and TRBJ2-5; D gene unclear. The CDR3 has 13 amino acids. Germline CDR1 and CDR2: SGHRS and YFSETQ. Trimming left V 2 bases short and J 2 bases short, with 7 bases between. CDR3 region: CASSFPGQETQYF. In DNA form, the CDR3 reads TGCGCCAGCAGCTTCCCAGGACAAGAGACCCAGTACTTC.

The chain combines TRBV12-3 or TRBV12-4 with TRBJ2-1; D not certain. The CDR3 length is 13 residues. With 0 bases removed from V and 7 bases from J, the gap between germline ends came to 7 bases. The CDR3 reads CASSLAPLNEQFF. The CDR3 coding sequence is TGTGCCAGCAGTTTAGCCCCCCTGAATGAGCAGTTCTTC.

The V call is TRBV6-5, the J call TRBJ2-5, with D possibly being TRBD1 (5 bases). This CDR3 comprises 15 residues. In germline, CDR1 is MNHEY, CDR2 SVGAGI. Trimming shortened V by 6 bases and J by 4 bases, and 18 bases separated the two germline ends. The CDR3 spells CASRPSLRQLETQYF. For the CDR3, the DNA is TGTGCCAGCAGGCCCTCTCTGAGACAGTTAGAGACCCAGTACTTC.

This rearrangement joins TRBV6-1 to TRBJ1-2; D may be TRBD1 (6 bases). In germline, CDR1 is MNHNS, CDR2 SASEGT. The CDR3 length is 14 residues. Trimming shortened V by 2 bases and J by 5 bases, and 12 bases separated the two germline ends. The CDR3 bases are TGTGCCAGCAGTGAAAGACAGGTTCATTATGGCTACACCTTC. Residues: CASSERQVHYGYTF.

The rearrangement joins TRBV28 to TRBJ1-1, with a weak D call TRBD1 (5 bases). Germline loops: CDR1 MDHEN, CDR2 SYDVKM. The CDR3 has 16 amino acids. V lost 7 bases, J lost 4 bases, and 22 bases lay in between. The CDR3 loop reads CASTLGRGLGATEAFF. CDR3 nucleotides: TGTGCCAGCACCCTAGGAAGGGGTTTAGGGGCCACTGAAGCTTTCTTT.

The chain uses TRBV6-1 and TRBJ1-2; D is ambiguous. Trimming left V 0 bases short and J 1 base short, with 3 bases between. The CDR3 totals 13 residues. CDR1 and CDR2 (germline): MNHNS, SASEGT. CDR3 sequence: CASSEALNYGYTF. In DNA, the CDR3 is TGTGCCAGCAGTGAAGCCCTTAACTATGGCTACACCTTC.

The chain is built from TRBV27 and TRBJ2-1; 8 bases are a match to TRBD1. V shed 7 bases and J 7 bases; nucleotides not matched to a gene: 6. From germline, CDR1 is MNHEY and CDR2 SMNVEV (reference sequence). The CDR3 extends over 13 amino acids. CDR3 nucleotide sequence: TGTGCCAGCAACAGGGGGATGGCAAATGAGCAGTTCTTC. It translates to CASNRGMANEQFF.

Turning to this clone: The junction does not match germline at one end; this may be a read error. The DNA for the CDR3 is TGTGCCAGCAGTTCCCTTGCCCAGGTGGATTTT. Protein: CASSSLAQVDF. The V gene is TRBV2, the J gene TRBJ1-3; D is unclear. The length of the CDR3 is 11 residues. Germline CDR1 SNHLY, CDR2 FYNNEI.